These T cell receptor beta chains were read from a single sample in a study of T cell changes during pregnancy in multiple sclerosis. Generated by immunoSEQ multiplex PCR, the TCRdb table keeps only in-frame clones and is missing some. Of 25,000 to 40,000 clones in the sample, roughly 87% are singletons; the top ten hold approximately 8%. Specimen: CD8+ T cells from peripheral blood mononuclear cells, collected before pregnancy. Source of these receptors: a female donor with multiple sclerosis, enrolled in a pregnancy study. Both conserved end residues are part of each CDR3. A D gene is named only where the DNA matches it firmly. A clone size is listed for some rows: how often the clone was seen (once, few, many), or a class if it is expanded.

TRBV7-9,.,TRBD1,TRBJ1-1,TGTGCCAGCAGCTATCCAGGGGGCGGCACTGAAGCTTTCTTT,CASSYPGGGTEAFF
TRBV19,few,.,TRBJ2-1,TGTGCCAGTAGCTCCACTGGACAGAGCTACAATGAGCAGTTCTTC,CASSSTGQSYNEQFF
TRBV5-4,.,TRBD2,TRBJ2-3,TGTGCCAGCAGCTTTAGCGGGGTAGATACGCAGTATTTT,CASSFSGVDTQYF
TRBV27,.,.,TRBJ1-5,TGTGCCAGCAGCGCTGCGGGATATAGCAATCAGCCCCAGCATTTT,CASSAAGYSNQPQHF
TRBV9,.,.,TRBJ2-7,TGTGCCAGCAGCGTAGTTCCCACGAGTCCATACGAGCAGTACTTC,CASSVVPTSPYEQYF
TRBV27,few,TRBD2,TRBJ2-1,TGTGCCAGCAGTTTAGCGGGAGGGATGGAGCAGTTCTTC,CASSLAGGMEQFF
TRBV4-2,.,TRBD2,TRBJ2-5,TGTGCCAGCAGCCAAGGGGGCAGGGGGAGCGGGAGGCAAGAGACCCAGTACTTC,CASSQGGRGSGRQETQYF
TRBV6-1,.,.,TRBJ2-7,TGTGCCAGCACTACCCGGACAGTCTACGAGCAGTACTTC,CASTTRTVYEQYF
TRBV13,.,.,TRBJ1-1,TGTGCCAGCAGCTTAACGCAGGGTGAAACTGAAGCTTTCTTT,CASSLTQGETEAFF
TRBV7-9,.,TRBD2,TRBJ2-5,TGTGCCAGCAGCTTACCTAGCGGGGGGGCGGAGACCCAGTACTTC,CASSLPSGGAETQYF
TRBV6-6,.,.,TRBJ2-1,TGTGCCAGCAGCCCAGGGGTCCTTGAGCAGTTCTTC,CASSPGVLEQFF
TRBV29-1,few,TRBD1,TRBJ2-1,TGCAGCGTTGAAGGACAGGGGTTGAATGAGCAGTTCTTC,CSVEGQGLNEQFF
TRBV7-3,once,TRBD2,TRBJ2-1,TGTGCCAGCAGCTTACTACTAGCGGGGGGGCCCGCGTCCTACAATGAGCAGTTCTTC,CASSLLLAGGPASYNEQFF
TRBV6-4,large,TRBD2,TRBJ2-3,TGTGCCAGCAGTGACTCTCCTAGCGGGAGCACAGATACGCAGTATTTT,CASSDSPSGSTDTQYF
TRBV4-2,.,.,TRBJ2-5,TGTGCCAGCAGCGCTGTATCAGGGGAAGAGACCCAGTACTTC,CASSAVSGEETQYF
TRBV15,.,.,TRBJ1-1,TGTGCCACCAGCCCTGAGGAGAACACTGAAGCTTTCTTT,CATSPEENTEAFF
TRBV7-3,.,TRBD2,TRBJ2-7,TGTGCCAGCAGTCCGGGACTAGCGGGGACCTACGAGCAGTACTTC,CASSPGLAGTYEQYF
TRBV27,.,TRBD2,TRBJ2-2,TGTGCCAGCAGTAGTAGCGGGAGGCGGGACACCGGGGAGCTGTTTTTT,CASSSSGRRDTGELFF
TRBV6-5,.,TRBD2,TRBJ2-1,TGTGCCAGCAGTTCCGGGACTAGCAACCTTAATGAGCAGTTCTTC,CASSSGTSNLNEQFF
TRBV5-4,once,.,TRBJ1-1,TGTGCCAGCTGGGGGGGTTTGAGGACTGAAGCTTTCTTT,CASWGGLRTEAFF
TRBV6-4,.,.,TRBJ1-6,TGTGCCAGCAGTGACGGGCGGGATAATTCACCCCTCCACTTT,CASSDGRDNSPLHF
TRBV6-6,many,.,TRBJ1-6,TGTGCCAGCAGGGCACACAGTTGGGATTCACCCCTCCACTTT,CASRAHSWDSPLHF
TRBV5-1,once,.,TRBJ2-1,TGCGCCAGCAGCCGGAGAGATCCCAATAACAATGAGCAGTTCTTC,CASSRRDPNNNEQFF
TRBV27,.,.,TRBJ1-1,TGTGCCAGCAGTTTATCGATCGGCGGTGAAGCTTTCTTT,CASSLSIGGEAFF
TRBV10-3,.,TRBD1,TRBJ2-1,TGTGCCATCAGTGAGCTTCCGGGACAGACGACCGACAATGAGCAGTTCTTC,CAISELPGQTTDNEQFF
TRBV4-1,.,.,TRBJ2-1,TGCGCCAGCAGCCAAGATTCCGAACTAGTGAGGGAGCAGTTCTTC,CASSQDSELVREQFF
TRBV7-3,.,.,TRBJ2-3,TGTGCCAGCAGCCCTCACCTCTCAGACACAGATACGCAGTATTTT,CASSPHLSDTDTQYF
TRBV7-9,.,.,TRBJ1-1,TGTGCCAGCAGCTTAGATAGCTTTTCTTTT,CASSLDSFSF
TRBV28,.,TRBD1,TRBJ1-6,TGTGCCAGCAGTTTCTCACGGACAGGGAATTCACCCCTCCACTTT,CASSFSRTGNSPLHF
TRBV27,.,.,TRBJ1-1,TGTGCCAGCAGTTTAGGCCTGGGAGCAGAAGCTTTCTTT,CASSLGLGAEAFF
TRBV5-1,.,.,TRBJ1-3,TGCGCCAGCAGCTTGGAAACAGACCGAAACACCATATATTTT,CASSLETDRNTIYF
TRBV9,.,TRBD1,TRBJ1-2,TGTGCCAGCAGCGGTGATGGGACAGGAAGATTAAATGGCTACACCTTC,CASSGDGTGRLNGYTF
TRBV4-3,.,TRBD2,TRBJ2-1,TGCGCCAGCAGCCAAGATATTGCTAGCGGGGTTTCTAATGAGCAGTTCTTC,CASSQDIASGVSNEQFF
TRBV27,.,.,TRBJ1-6,TGTGCCAGCAGTTTTTGGGCCGCCTATAATTCACCCCTCCACTTT,CASSFWAAYNSPLHF
TRBV19,.,.,TRBJ1-1,TGTGCCAGTAGTCGGCTGGGCCCTGACACTGAAGCTTTCTTT,CASSRLGPDTEAFF
TRBV28,.,TRBD2,TRBJ2-5,TGTGCCAGCAGTTTACGGGGGGGGGCACAAGAGACCCAGTACTTC,CASSLRGGAQETQYF
TRBV4-1,.,.,TRBJ2-3,TGCGCCAGCAGCCAAGAAGTAGGAGTCACAGATACGCAGTATTTT,CASSQEVGVTDTQYF
TRBV7-9,.,.,TRBJ1-2,TGTGCCAGCAGCTCCCCGTTGTCCCGGGACTATGGCTACACCTTC,CASSSPLSRDYGYTF
TRBV27,.,TRBD1,TRBJ1-2,TGTGCCAGCAGTCATTCGTGGGACAGGGCGAACTATGGCTACACCTTC,CASSHSWDRANYGYTF
TRBV15,.,TRBD1,TRBJ1-2,TGTGCCACCAGCGGTCGCGGACAGGTCGCTTTCGGCTACACCTTC,CATSGRGQVAFGYTF
TRBV5-6,.,.,TRBJ2-5,TGTGCCAGCAGCTTGGCAGGGGACGGCAAGACCCAGTACTTC,CASSLAGDGKTQYF
TRBV27,.,.,TRBJ1-5,TGTGCCAGCAGTTTAAAGGGGAGCAATCAGCCCCAGCATTTT,CASSLKGSNQPQHF
TRBV6-4,.,.,TRBJ2-1,TGTGCCAGCAGTGCGGTGGCCCCCTCGGGTGAGCAGTTCTTC,CASSAVAPSGEQFF
TRBV9,.,TRBD2,TRBJ2-7,TGTGCCAGCAGCGTAGATAGCGGGGCCTCCTACGAGCAGTACTTC,CASSVDSGASYEQYF
TRBV19,.,TRBD1,TRBJ2-3,TGTGCCAGTAGTGATCGGACAGGGGCGGATACGCAGTATTTT,CASSDRTGADTQYF
TRBV5-1,.,TRBD2,TRBJ2-1,TGCGCCAGCGGCTTCCCACAAGCGGGAGACTACAATGAGCAGTTCTTC,CASGFPQAGDYNEQFF
TRBV4-3,.,.,TRBJ1-1,TGCGCCAGCAGCCAAGCCGCAGGGTCGGACACTGAAGCTTTCTTT,CASSQAAGSDTEAFF
TRBV11-1,few,.,TRBJ2-2,TGTGCCAGCAGCTTAGTCCGGGATCCGAACACCGGGGAGCTGTTTTTT,CASSLVRDPNTGELFF
TRBV19,.,.,TRBJ1-5,TGTGCCAGTAGTATAGAGAGGGCAAGGGATCAGCCCCAGCATTTT,CASSIERARDQPQHF
TRBV28,.,.,TRBJ2-6,TGTGCCAGCAGTTTACACAGGTTCTCTGGGGCCAACGTCCTGACTTTC,CASSLHRFSGANVLTF
TRBV4-3,.,.,TRBJ1-2,TGCGCCAGCAGCCAAGTTCGGAGGGACGGCTATGGCTACACCTTC,CASSQVRRDGYGYTF
TRBV19,.,.,TRBJ1-2,TGTGCCAGACAGTCTCGACGAGCTAACTATGGCTACACCTTC,CARQSRRANYGYTF